This record looks at one T cell receptor (beta chain) sequence and its context. Its antigen remains unidentified. The assay was immunoSEQ multiplex PCR, and TCRdb's table has in-frame clones only and misses some. The sample records around 170,000 clones, approximately 91% being singletons. This entry comes from a study of T cell responses to AZD1222 COVID-19 vaccine. Study as a whole: The analysis combined second doses at about 4 or about 12 weeks. The study, taken as a whole, reports: Baseline seropositivity characterized only six or seven AZD1222 recipients.

J was trimmed by 3 bases and V by 2 bases; bases with no gene match: 0. Germline loops: CDR1 SSHAT, CDR2 FNYEAQ (reference sequence). The CDR3 is made up of 15 amino acids. The source was peripheral blood, collected on day 0 of AZD1222 vaccination. The genes are TRBV7-7 and TRBJ2-2; TRBD2 matches 10 bases. This TCR was sampled from an adult in good health. CDR3 DNA sequence: TGTGCCAGCAGCTTACTAGCGGGAGACACCGGGGAGCTGTTTTTT. Amino acid sequence: CASSLLAGDTGELFF.